The present TCR beta chain was sequenced within a study of blood T cell repertoires in COVID-19. Study summary: Whether acute or convalescent, the COVID-19 samples came from the United States, Italy and Spain. From T cells, B-cell-depleted T cells, or PBMCs came the material, which was cDNA or gDNA.

In the original analysis: It was from reference gene primer amplification that nucleated cell counts were estimated. Sequencing was performed with immunoSEQ multiplex PCR; in TCRdb, only in-frame clones are kept and a portion is missing. V, J and clone size derive from that table, while D and trimming were established from the DNA sequence. This sample has about 240,000 clones, with around 85% found just once. With 3 bases clipped from V and 8 bases from J, the junction kept 10 bases outside the gene matches. CDR3 size: 16 residues. The germline gives CDR1 SGHVS, CDR2 FQNEAQ. Sequenced material: peripheral blood. The chain employs TRBV7-8 and TRBJ1-4; 9 bases match TRBD1. The receptor was isolated from a woman older than 75 with acute or convalescent COVID-19. The CDR3 nucleotides read TGTGCCAGCAGCTTGCGTCGTGACAGGGGGAGGGAAAAACTGTTTTTT. Its translation is CASSLRRDRGREKLFF. Full variable domain (rest looked up from reference TRBV7-8 and TRBJ1-4): GAGVSQSPRYKVAKRGQDVALRCDPISGHVSLFWYQQALGQGPEFLTYFQNEAQLDKSGLPSDRFFAERPEGSVSTLKIQRTQQEDSAVYLCASSLRRDRGREKLFFGSGTQLSVL.